What follows is one T cell receptor beta chain and its context. Its antigen is currently unknown. These data are taken from a study of esophageal squamous cell carcinoma under preoperative chemotherapy. Overall study results and limits: After treatment, tumor-infiltrating lymphocytes apparently came partly from blood T cells.

MiXCR, applied by TCRdb to the PCR reads, yields one record per CDR3 protein. The data hold roughly 30,000 distinct CDR3 sequences, with roughly 52% observed a single time. Specified time point: before preoperative PTX-NDP chemotherapy. Patients received paclitaxel-nedaplatin as preoperative chemotherapy before surgery. V lost 3 bases, J lost 13 bases, and 13 bases lay in between. The CDR3 is 12 residues long. The germline V gene encodes CDR1 SGHTA and CDR2 FQGNSA. The sample was collected from a patient given preoperative chemotherapy. This receptor was taken from a human donor with esophageal squamous cell carcinoma. The donor label of this sample is uncertain. The V call is TRBV7-2, the J call TRBJ2-4; TRBD2 is a possible D gene (5 bases). The CDR3 spells CASSFDAEAQYF. The DNA for the CDR3 is TGTGCCAGCAGCTTTGACGCGGAGGCCCAGTACTTC.